Presented here are 18 T cell receptor beta chains from one specimen sequenced in a study of blood T cells in healthy people across ages (dated by TCRdb to about 2015). Library method: 5' RACE. The sequencer was an Illumina HiSeq 2500. The second PCR ran for about 6 to 11 cycles and used a J-beta primer mix along with a sample-barcoded 5' primer. TCRdb reprocessing: public reads trimmed at Q25 with fastp, clones called with MiXCR, in-frame beta chains kept. Each entry merges the rows of one CDR3 protein and shows their most common DNA and genes. The sample table contains about 1,000,000 distinct CDR3 sequences; only one count was recorded for roughly 45% of them. Clones ranked in the top ten supply approximately 20% of the sample. The sequencing input was blood. The origin of the receptors is a woman aged 55-69 years in good health.

Notes on this clonotype: A much larger clone differs from this one at a single base, so this may be a read error. The genes are TRBV18 and TRBJ1-6; D not resolved. CDR1 and CDR2 from the germline V gene are KGHSH and LQKENI. There are 15 residues in the CDR3. The CDR3 sequence: CASSPPTPPNSPPHF. CDR3 in DNA: TGTGCCAGCTCACCCCCGACGCCCCCCAACTCACCCCCCCACTTT.

The chain has TRBV29-1 and TRBJ2-5; the D gene is possibly TRBD1 (5 bases). Germline V CDR1 and CDR2: SQVTM, ANQGSEA. V gave up 4 bases and J gave up 4 bases, with 10 bases separating them. The CDR3 has 12 amino acids. Written as DNA, the CDR3 is TGCAGCGTTGGGGGCACGATAGAGACCCAGTACTTC. Amino acids: CSVGGTIETQYF. The variable domain in full, with the rest retrieved from reference TRBV29-1 and TRBJ2-5, is SAVISQKPSRDICQRGTSLTIQCQVDSQVTMMFWYRQQPGQSLTLIATANQGSEATYESGFVIDKFPISRPNLTFSTLTVSNMSPEDSSIYLCSVGGTIETQYFGPGTRLLVL.

This clonotype was seen more than once but under ten times. This sequence joins TRBV5-5 and TRBJ2-3; 8 bases align to TRBD2. Germline values: CDR1 SGHKS, CDR2 YYEKEE (reference sequence). CDR3 length: 17 amino acids. After removal of 0 bases from V and 4 bases from J, the junction contained 10 bases not matched to a gene. The CDR3 reads CASSLDEWVAGSDTQYF. DNA of the CDR3: TGTGCCAGCAGCTTGGATGAGTGGGTAGCGGGATCAGATACGCAGTATTTT.

This clonotype was seen a handful of times. The chain carries TRBV28 and TRBJ2-5; weak D call: TRBD2 (6 bases). V dropped 7 bases and J dropped 4 bases, with 13 bases sitting between them. Germline-derived CDR1 and CDR2 are MDHEN and SYDVKM. This CDR3 is 13 amino acids long. CDR3 loop: CASTTGDSETQYF. The CDR3 DNA follows: TGTGCCAGCACCACCGGGGACTCAGAGACCCAGTACTTC.

The rearrangement links TRBV6-5 to TRBJ1-2, with a weak D call TRBD1 (5 bases). With 5 bases removed from V and 7 bases from J, the gap between germline ends came to 14 bases. This CDR3 has 13 residues. Germline CDR1 reads MNHEY; CDR2 reads SVGAGI. This CDR3 is CASSDSRVAGYTF. The CDR3 coding sequence is TGTGCCAGCAGTGATTCCAGGGTCGCTGGCTACACCTTC.

J is TRBJ2-7 and V is TRBV20-1; D perhaps matches TRBD1 (5 bases). The CDR3 contains 14 residues. V lost 1 base and J lost 2, with 12 bases in between. Germline CDR1 reads DFQATT; CDR2 reads SNEGSKA (reference sequence). The CDR3 nucleotides are TGCAGTGCTAGAGGGGCCAGGGCCCCCTACGAGCAGTACTTC. Its protein is CSARGARAPYEQYF.

The chain employs TRBV14 and TRBJ1-1; tentative D call: TRBD1 (6 bases). With 0 bases removed from V and 3 bases from J, the gap between germline ends came to 17 bases. Germline V CDR1 and CDR2: SGHDN, FVKESK. CDR3 length: 17 amino acids. This chain's CDR3 is CASSQDGNRVRDTEAFF. The CDR3 DNA is TGTGCCAGCAGCCAAGACGGGAACAGGGTCCGGGACACTGAAGCTTTCTTT.

This clonotype showed up just once. The V and J genes are TRBV12-3 or TRBV12-4 and TRBJ2-7, with 8 bases that match TRBD2. The CDR3 length is 15 residues. V shed 3 bases and J 2 bases; nucleotides not matched to a gene: 6. As DNA, the CDR3 is TGTGCCAGCAGTTTGACGGGAGGGGCTACCTACGAGCAGTACTTC. Amino acids: CASSLTGGATYEQYF.

The rearrangement links TRBV29-1 to TRBJ2-3; D uncertain. CDR1 SQVTM and CDR2 ANQGSEA come from the germline V gene. The CDR3 is 17 residues long. V lost 4 bases and J lost 1, with 21 bases in between. The CDR3, as DNA: TGCAGCGTTGCTTTGGTGGTTGCTCCCCAAGGCACAGATACGCAGTATTTT. Amino acid sequence: CSVALVVAPQGTDTQYF.

The chain combines TRBV21-1 with TRBJ1-4; TRBD1, the table's D call, lacks a check against the DNA. TRBV21-1 is a known pseudogene. This CDR3 comprises 19 residues. The CDR3 DNA reads as TGTGCCAGCACCTTCGAGGGGACAGGGGGCATCGCTACTAATGAAAAACTGTTTTTT. Amino acids: CASTFEGTGGIATNEKLFF.

There are a few counts of this clonotype. This sequence joins TRBV29-1 and TRBJ2-3; 8 bases fit TRBD2. The CDR3 is made up of 13 amino acids. The trim removed 6 bases at V and 4 bases at J, leaving 6 bases unmatched. The germline V gene has CDR1 SQVTM and CDR2 ANQGSEA. CDR3 residues: CSVEEAGADTQYF. The CDR3 region has the DNA TGCAGCGTCGAGGAAGCGGGAGCAGATACGCAGTATTTT.

The V gene is TRBV10-3, the J gene TRBJ2-2; 11 positions agree with TRBD2. The ends lost 6 bases at V and 4 bases at J; junction bases unmatched: 7. Germline V gene lookup returns CDR1 ENHRY and CDR2 SYGVKD. The CDR3 contains 16 residues. CDR3 DNA sequence: TGTGCCATCAGGATTCTAGCGGGAGGCTCCACCGGGGAGCTGTTTTTT. It specifies CAIRILAGGSTGELFF.

This chain joins TRBV4-2 and TRBJ2-1, with D possibly TRBD2 on 6 matching bases. This CDR3 spans 17 amino acids. With 0 bases removed from V and 5 bases from J, the gap between germline ends came to 17 bases. Germline CDR1 LGHNA, CDR2 YNFKEQ. The CDR3 coding sequence is TGTGCCAGCAGCCAAGATGTTACGGGAGTGGGAAACAATGAGCAGTTCTTC. It encodes CASSQDVTGVGNNEQFF.

This chain uses TRBV6-7 with TRBJ2-5; TRBD2 is a possible D gene (5 bases). TRBV6-7 is assigned to the ORF class and has an uncertain function. CDR3 size: 16 residues. V was pared by 2 bases and J by 4 bases, with 17 bases between. CDR3 loop: CASSYGLAAPIETQYF. The CDR3 nucleotides are TGTGCCAGCAGTTACGGCCTAGCTGCCCCGATAGAGACCCAGTACTTC.

The chain's CDR3 is CASSGWAFF. The CDR3 nucleotides are TGTGCCAGCAGTGGTTGGGCTTTCTTT. The V call is TRBV6-1, the J call TRBJ1-1; D is uncertain. In germline, CDR1 is MNHNS, CDR2 SASEGT. The V end was cut by 4 bases, the J end by 11 bases, with 5 bases between. CDR3 length: 9 amino acids.

This chain joins TRBV12-3 or TRBV12-4 and TRBJ2-7; 8 positions match TRBD2. The V and J ends lost 5 bases and 2 bases, in that order; junction bases with no gene match: 5. The CDR3 runs to 14 residues. This CDR3 reads CASSPTSAAYEQYF. CDR3 DNA: TGTGCCAGCAGTCCGACTAGCGCTGCCTACGAGCAGTACTTC.

In this sample, this clonotype turned up many times. V usage is TRBV20-1 and J usage is TRBJ1-5; D might be TRBD1 (6 bases). Trimming stripped 2 bases from V and 0 bases from J, with 14 bases between. Per germline, CDR1 DFQATT and CDR2 SNEGSKA (reference sequence). This CDR3 is 16 amino acids long. The CDR3 is CSARSQGSGSNQPQHF. Here the CDR3 DNA reads TGCAGTGCTAGATCGCAGGGGTCCGGTAGCAATCAGCCCCAGCATTTT.

The gene calls are TRBV20-1 and TRBJ2-3; no firm D call. CDR1 DFQATT and CDR2 SNEGSKA come from the germline V gene (reference sequence). The CDR3 is 15 residues long. V was pared by 0 bases and J by 9 bases, with 19 bases between. CDR3 bases: TGCAGTGCTAGAGATAGGGTAGCCGCGCAGAGGACGCAGTATTTT. Protein sequence: CSARDRVAAQRTQYF.